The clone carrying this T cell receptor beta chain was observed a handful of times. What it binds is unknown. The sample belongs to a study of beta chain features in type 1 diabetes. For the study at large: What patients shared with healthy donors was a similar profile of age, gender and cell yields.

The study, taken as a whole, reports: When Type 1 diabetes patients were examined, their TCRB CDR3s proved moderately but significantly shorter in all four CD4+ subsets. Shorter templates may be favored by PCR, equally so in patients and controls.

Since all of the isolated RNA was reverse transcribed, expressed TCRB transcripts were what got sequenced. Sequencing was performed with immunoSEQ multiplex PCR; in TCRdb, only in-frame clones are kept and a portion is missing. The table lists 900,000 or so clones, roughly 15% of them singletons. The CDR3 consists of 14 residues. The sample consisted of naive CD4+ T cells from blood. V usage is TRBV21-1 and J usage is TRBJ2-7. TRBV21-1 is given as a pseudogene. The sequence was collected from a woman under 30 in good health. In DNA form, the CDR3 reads TGTGCCAGCAGCAAAGAGGTCCAGCTCGACGAGCAGTACTTC. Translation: CASSKEVQLDEQYF.